This TCR beta chain was documented in a study of T-cell memory formation after mild COVID-19. Background on the study: TCR clustering was largely donor specific. Study-wide points: Confirmation was lacking for SARS-CoV-2 specificity of second-wave clones that peaked on day 37. A second wave expanding day 15 to 37 was CD4+-biased; contracting clones were balanced.

This clonotype was observed many times. Its antigen is not identified. From 5'RACE with constant-segment primers came TCR alpha and TCR beta cDNA libraries that carried sample barcodes and UMIs. TCRdb re-called the 5' RACE reads through MiXCR, storing one row per CDR3 protein. The profile shows roughly 240,000 distinct CDR3 sequences, roughly 17% of them singletons. Sequenced material: PBMCs or a T cell subset sorted from them (not recorded which). The source of this sequence is a young man who had mild COVID-19 (a few samples of this study predate the infection). Cell type and time point are not known.

This chain's CDR3 is CASSSVEPTPYEQYF. CDR3 nucleotides: TGTGCCAGCAGTTCTGTCGAGCCCACTCCCTACGAGCAGTACTTC. The rearrangement joins TRBV28 to TRBJ2-7, with unresolved D. Germline V gene data show CDR1 as MDHEN and CDR2 as SYDVKM. The length of the CDR3 is 15 residues. V shed 4 bases and J shed 2 bases, with 15 bases lying between them.